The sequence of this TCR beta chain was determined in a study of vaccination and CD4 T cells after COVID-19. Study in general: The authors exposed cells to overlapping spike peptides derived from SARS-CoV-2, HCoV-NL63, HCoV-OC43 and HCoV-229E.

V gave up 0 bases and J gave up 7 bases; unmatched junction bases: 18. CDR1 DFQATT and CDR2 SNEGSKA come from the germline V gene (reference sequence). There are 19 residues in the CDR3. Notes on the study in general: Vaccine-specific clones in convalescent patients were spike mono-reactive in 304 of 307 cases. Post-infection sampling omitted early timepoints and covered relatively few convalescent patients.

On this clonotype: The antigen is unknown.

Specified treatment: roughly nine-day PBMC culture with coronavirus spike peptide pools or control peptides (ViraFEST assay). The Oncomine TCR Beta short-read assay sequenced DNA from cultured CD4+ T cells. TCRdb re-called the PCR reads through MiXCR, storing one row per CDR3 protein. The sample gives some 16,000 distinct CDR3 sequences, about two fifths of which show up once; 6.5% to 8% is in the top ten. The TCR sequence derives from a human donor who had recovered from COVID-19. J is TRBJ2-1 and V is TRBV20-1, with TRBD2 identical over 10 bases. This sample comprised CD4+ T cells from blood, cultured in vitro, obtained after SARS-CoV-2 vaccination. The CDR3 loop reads CSARDGFAAISSGRNEQFF. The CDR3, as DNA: TGCAGTGCTAGAGATGGGTTCGCCGCGATCTCTAGCGGGAGAAATGAGCAGTTCTTC.